This T cell receptor (beta chain) stems from a study of CD8+CD57+ T cells in acquired aplastic anemia. Whole-study context: The average for DNA from sorted CD4+ and CD8+ cells was 2.5 to 4 ug.

The table lists this clonotype with a few counts. Its matching antigen is unknown. Genomic DNA constituted the template upon which TCR beta VDJ and CDR3 profiling was performed. Via MiXCR, TCRdb re-called the reads, giving one row per CDR3 protein. The table lists about 190,000 distinct CDR3 sequences, over 60% of them singletons. Study-level points and caveats: Around 29 shared CD8+ CDR3s appeared highly expressed within patients' immunodominant clones. For CD8+ Simpson's diversity, patients and controls showed no significant difference.

The germline V gene has CDR1 KGHDR and CDR2 SFDVKD. The CDR3 contains 11 residues. V lost 5 bases and J lost 6, with 5 bases in between. The source material was sorted CD4+, CD8+, or CD8+CD57+ T cells (not recorded which) from PBMCs. The source is a human donor with severe aplastic anemia or a healthy control (not recorded which). This chain joins TRBV24-1 and TRBJ2-3; D unclear. The CDR3 region is CATSAVDTQYF. As DNA, the CDR3 is TGTGCCACCAGTGCCGTGGATACGCAGTATTTT.